The present T cell receptor (beta chain) was sequenced within a study of shared clonotypes between healthy human individuals. General study results and limits: It was observed that 5% to 6.5% of naive CD4 clonotypes were shared across a few donors. Richness estimates generally favored naive over memory subsets.

The naive CD8 subset, CD45RO-negative cells positively selected for CCR7, excluded terminally differentiated effector memory CD45RA+ cells. Healthy adults negative for HIV, lacking recent acute infections or vaccinations, served as donors. In the authors' methods: From ImmunoSEQ came sequences covering only the junction and carrying no quality scores, so filtering differed. Data came from immunoSEQ multiplex PCR; TCRdb stores just in-frame clones and leaves some out. V and J calls and clone size are copied from that table; D and trimming were computed from the DNA. The table shows about 2.1 million clones, with around 95% occurring only once. Worth noting for this clone: Its specificity is unknown. Distinct nucleotide sequences in the sample also encode this CDR3.

The CDR3 contains 15 residues. The J segment lost 0 bases and the V segment lost 5 bases, leaving 4 bases of the junction unmatched. The germline V gene has CDR1 MNHEY and CDR2 SMNVEV (reference sequence). The sequencing sample was made of naive CD8+ T cells from PBMCs. The sequence came from a man younger than 35 in good health. Some clones in this sample may be carry-over from other donors' samples. This chain connects TRBV27 to TRBJ2-3; 8 bases fit TRBD1. As DNA, the CDR3 is TGTGCCAGCAGTCCATGGACAGGGAGCACAGATACGCAGTATTTT. Translating it yields CASSPWTGSTDTQYF.